This TCR beta chain was recorded in a study of blood T cell repertoires in COVID-19. Germline V gene lookup returns CDR1 SGHDT and CDR2 YYEEEE. CDR3 size: 15 residues. Losses at the gene ends were 0 bases for V and 4 bases for J; bases not matched to a gene: 5. Sequencing was performed with immunoSEQ multiplex PCR; in TCRdb, only in-frame clones are kept and a portion is missing. Among around 170,000 clones listed, about 80% were seen once. Sequenced material: peripheral blood. V gene TRBV5-6 combines with J gene TRBJ2-7, with TRBD1 matching 9 bases. This TCR derives from a man between 65 and 85 years old who had recovered from COVID-19. This CDR3 is CASSLGRTGEYEQYF. As DNA, the CDR3 is TGTGCCAGCAGCTTGGGTAGGACAGGGGAGTACGAGCAGTACTTC.